This is a list of T cell receptor beta chains from one sample in a study of identical twins. TCRdb re-called the 5' RACE reads through MiXCR, storing one row per CDR3 protein. The profile shows about 530,000 distinct CDR3 sequences, 15% of them singletons. These data were also reused for a study on yellow fever vaccine responses in identical twins.

Sequencing was done on a sample of CD4+ T cells sorted from blood. These receptors all stem from a woman younger than 30 in good health. The CDR3 runs from the conserved cysteine through the conserved F or W. The D gene is left open where the match is weak. Only part of the rows carry a size: once, few, many, or a class if the clone is expanded.

TRBV12-3/TRBV12-4,TRBJ1-5,few,TRBD1,CASRGGQYSNQPQHF,TGTGCCAGCAGGGGGGGACAGTATAGCAATCAGCCCCAGCATTTT
TRBV6-1,TRBJ2-3,few,TRBD1,CATKDRDRGTDTQYF,TGTGCCACCAAAGATCGGGACAGGGGCACAGATACGCAGTATTTT
TRBV5-1,TRBJ1-1,NA,NA,CASSPGGGRTEAFF,TGCGCCAGCAGCCCGGGAGGGGGTCGCACTGAAGCTTTCTTT
TRBV29-1,TRBJ2-1,few,NA,CSVEDLFDTESYNEQFF,TGCAGCGTTGAAGACCTCTTCGACACCGAGTCCTACAATGAGCAGTTCTTC
TRBV2,TRBJ2-1,NA,TRBD2,CASSNQLAGVYNEQFF,TGTGCCAGCAGCAACCAGCTAGCGGGAGTGTACAATGAGCAGTTCTTC
TRBV3-1,TRBJ2-1,NA,NA,CASSKFDEQFF,TGTGCCAGCTCCAAATTCGATGAGCAGTTCTTC
TRBV29-1,TRBJ2-5,few,NA,CSVELGETQYF,TGCAGCGTTGAACTGGGGGAGACCCAGTACTTC
TRBV11-2,TRBJ2-3,few,TRBD2,CASSRLAGPVAVLDTQYF,TGTGCCAGCAGCAGACTAGCGGGGCCCGTGGCTGTTCTAGATACGCAGTATTTT
TRBV2,TRBJ2-7,few,NA,CASSDLAGTYEQYF,TGTGCCAGCAGTGATCTTGCAGGGACCTACGAGCAGTACTTC
TRBV7-9,TRBJ2-2,few,TRBD1,CASSPLTGPTGELFF,TGTGCCAGCAGCCCCCTGACAGGGCCGACCGGGGAGCTGTTTTTT
TRBV5-1,TRBJ2-3,few,TRBD2,CASSLGSSGGSDTQYF,TGCGCCAGCAGCTTGGGGTCTAGCGGGGGGTCAGATACGCAGTATTTT
TRBV5-1,TRBJ1-1,few,NA,CASSFGAAEAFF,TGCGCCAGCAGCTTCGGGGCGGCTGAAGCTTTCTTT
TRBV20-1,TRBJ2-7,few,NA,CSATGDTAYEQYF,TGCAGTGCAACAGGAGACACAGCCTACGAGCAGTACTTC
TRBV18,TRBJ2-5,few,NA,CASSPDETQYF,TGTGCCAGCTCACCGGACGAGACCCAGTACTTC
TRBV10-3,TRBJ2-7,few,NA,CAIGDNSYEQYF,TGTGCCATCGGGGACAACTCCTACGAGCAGTACTTC
TRBV2,TRBJ2-3,few,TRBD1,CASSYNRGDTQYF,TGTGCCAGCAGTTACAACAGGGGAGATACGCAGTATTTT
TRBV14,TRBJ1-1,NA,NA,CASSQALVGKTEAFF,TGTGCCAGCAGCCAAGCCCTCGTGGGGAAAACTGAAGCTTTCTTT
TRBV5-6,TRBJ1-2,few,NA,CASRTSGRNLGYTF,TGTGCCAGCAGAACTTCTGGACGGAATCTGGGCTACACCTTC
TRBV3-1,TRBJ2-1,NA,NA,CASSQGVGGGGYNEQFF,TGTGCCAGCAGCCAAGGCGTCGGGGGAGGGGGATACAATGAGCAGTTCTTC
TRBV20-1,TRBJ2-1,NA,TRBD2,CSASREGHEQFF,TGCAGTGCTAGCCGGGAGGGCCATGAGCAGTTCTTC
TRBV29-1,TRBJ2-1,NA,NA,CSVFTRLRDNEQFF,TGCAGCGTTTTCACCAGGTTAAGGGACAATGAGCAGTTCTTC
TRBV3-1,TRBJ2-2,NA,TRBD2,CASSEILAVNTGELFF,TGTGCCAGCAGCGAAATACTAGCGGTGAACACCGGGGAGCTGTTTTTT
TRBV6-1,TRBJ1-1,NA,NA,CASRPHTSGGTEAFF,TGTGCCAGCAGGCCACACACGTCGGGAGGCACTGAAGCTTTCTTT
TRBV29-1,TRBJ1-2,few,NA,CSVGQTGGYGYTF,TGCAGCGTTGGCCAGACAGGTGGCTATGGCTACACCTTC
TRBV5-1,TRBJ2-2,NA,NA,CASSFSRDTGELFF,TGCGCCAGCAGCTTTTCTCGGGACACCGGGGAGCTGTTTTTT
TRBV4-1,TRBJ2-5,NA,NA,CASSQDIASQETQYF,TGCGCCAGCAGCCAAGATATAGCTAGCCAAGAGACCCAGTACTTC
TRBV14,TRBJ2-7,NA,TRBD2,CASSQLSGTGYEQYF,TGTGCCAGCAGCCAGCTTAGCGGGACCGGCTACGAGCAGTACTTC
TRBV20-1,TRBJ2-6,NA,TRBD1,CSATRGPGANVLTF,TGCAGTGCTACCAGGGGGCCGGGGGCCAACGTCCTGACTTTC
TRBV12-3/TRBV12-4,TRBJ2-5,NA,TRBD2,CASSLIVFGGSGSGETQYF,TGTGCCAGCAGTTTAATCGTTTTTGGCGGGAGCGGGAGTGGGGAGACCCAGTACTTC
TRBV6-4,TRBJ1-6,few,TRBD1,CASSDTGGWNSPLHF,TGTGCCAGCAGTGATACAGGGGGCTGGAATTCACCCCTCCACTTT
TRBV20-1,TRBJ1-2,NA,NA,CSAREIGRVDYGYTF,TGCAGTGCTAGAGAGATTGGCAGGGTGGACTATGGCTACACCTTC
TRBV10-2,TRBJ1-6,few,NA,CASSEDLGSPLHF,TGCGCCAGCAGTGAGGATTTAGGGTCACCCCTCCACTTT
TRBV12-3/TRBV12-4,TRBJ2-6,few,NA,CASSLLPGPGANVLTF,TGTGCCAGCAGTTTACTTCCGGGGCCTGGGGCCAACGTCCTGACTTTC
TRBV20-1,TRBJ2-3,NA,NA,CSASPSWPTDTQYF,TGCAGTGCTAGCCCTAGTTGGCCCACAGATACGCAGTATTTT
TRBV2,TRBJ2-7,few,TRBD1,CASRQGNYEQYF,TGTGCCAGCAGACAGGGGAACTACGAGCAGTACTTC
TRBV29-1,TRBJ1-3,few,NA,CSVEDKWGSGNTIYF,TGCAGCGTTGAAGATAAGTGGGGTTCTGGAAACACCATATATTTT
TRBV5-1,TRBJ1-2,NA,NA,CASSEGDGSYGYTF,TGCGCCAGCAGCGAGGGGGACGGATCCTATGGCTACACCTTC
TRBV6-5,TRBJ2-3,few,NA,CASQGSTDTQYF,TGTGCCAGCCAGGGGAGTACAGATACGCAGTATTTT
TRBV5-1,TRBJ2-7,few,TRBD2,CASSPAGGPREQYF,TGCGCCAGCAGCCCCGCGGGGGGTCCTCGTGAGCAGTACTTC
TRBV11-2,TRBJ2-2,NA,NA,CASSLPAPTGELFF,TGTGCCAGCAGCTTACCAGCGCCCACCGGGGAGCTGTTTTTT
TRBV20-1,TRBJ2-2,few,TRBD1,CSAGQGYTGELFF,TGCAGTGCCGGACAGGGATACACCGGGGAGCTGTTTTTT
TRBV11-2,TRBJ2-3,NA,TRBD2,CASSRMGTSGAGADTQYF,TGTGCCAGCAGCCGAATGGGGACTAGCGGAGCTGGGGCAGATACGCAGTATTTT
TRBV5-1,TRBJ1-1,many,NA,CASSSDRLNTEAFF,TGCGCCAGCAGCTCGGACAGACTGAACACTGAAGCTTTCTTT
TRBV11-2,TRBJ2-5,NA,NA,CASSLARGNQETQYF,TGTGCCAGCAGCTTAGCCAGGGGTAATCAAGAGACCCAGTACTTC
TRBV15,TRBJ1-5,NA,NA,CATSIGPKDQPQHF,TGTGCCACCAGCATCGGACCCAAGGATCAGCCCCAGCATTTT
TRBV5-1,TRBJ2-2,few,NA,CASSFLALGDTGELFF,TGCGCCAGCAGCTTCCTAGCGCTCGGGGACACCGGGGAGCTGTTTTTT
TRBV28,TRBJ2-1,NA,TRBD1,CASSSTGTGNNEQFF,TGTGCCAGCAGCAGTACCGGGACAGGGAACAATGAGCAGTTCTTC
TRBV7-2,TRBJ2-3,few,NA,CASSSQNTQYF,TGTGCCAGCAGCTCCCAAAATACGCAGTATTTT
TRBV12-3/TRBV12-4,TRBJ2-1,NA,TRBD1,CASRYRQGNNEQFF,TGTGCCAGCAGGTACAGACAGGGAAACAATGAGCAGTTCTTC
TRBV5-1,TRBJ2-3,NA,NA,CASSLLALDTQYF,TGCGCCAGCAGCTTGTTGGCTCTGGATACGCAGTATTTT
TRBV7-9,TRBJ2-4,NA,NA,CASSLPGSRGKNIQYF,TGTGCCAGCAGCTTACCGGGTTCACGGGGCAAAAACATTCAGTACTTC
TRBV5-6,TRBJ2-4,few,TRBD1,CASSRDRILAKNIQYF,TGTGCCAGCAGCCGGGACAGGATACTAGCCAAAAACATTCAGTACTTC
TRBV12-3/TRBV12-4,TRBJ1-6,NA,TRBD1,CASRAGTGSGNSPLHF,TGTGCCAGCAGAGCCGGGACAGGGAGCGGTAATTCACCCCTCCACTTT
TRBV9,TRBJ2-3,NA,TRBD2,CASSINFGLAGGPTDTQYF,TGTGCCAGCAGCATAAACTTTGGACTAGCGGGGGGGCCTACAGATACGCAGTATTTT
TRBV28,TRBJ2-2,NA,NA,CASVSGSPGTGELFF,TGTGCCAGCGTTTCGGGCTCTCCAGGGACCGGGGAGCTGTTTTTT